One and the same sample provided the 25 T cell receptor beta chains below, sequenced in a study of cytomegalovirus exposure and HLA in healthy donors. A multiplex PCR was run with 60 Vbeta primers and 13 Jbeta primers. The repertoire was sequenced with immunoSEQ multiplex PCR; TCRdb's copy has only in-frame clones and lacks some. The sample contains approximately 160,000 clones, over 60% of which appear only once. The sequenced sample consisted of PBMCs. The receptors originated from a woman in her 30s in good health and CMV-seronegative.

The gene calls are TRBV6-8 and TRBJ1-2; 7 bases agree with TRBD1. The CDR3 is 15 amino acids. Trimming cost V 0 bases and J 8 bases; bases outside gene matches: 9. Germline V CDR1 and CDR2: MNHGY, SAAAGT. CDR3 coding DNA: TGTGCCAGCAGTTACTCGAACCCATACAGGGGCGGCTACACCTTC. Translating gives CASSYSNPYRGGYTF.

The genes are TRBV6-1 and TRBJ1-5; D unclear. The CDR3 consists of 16 residues. Germline CDR1 and CDR2: MNHNS and SASEGT. Trimming removed 2 bases at V and 2 bases at J, with 13 bases between. The CDR3 is CASSENSPTGNQPQHF. The CDR3 bases are TGTGCCAGCAGTGAAAATTCGCCCACTGGCAATCAGCCCCAGCATTTT.

The J gene is TRBJ1-5, the V gene TRBV27; TRBD1 is a possible D gene (6 bases). The germline V gene has CDR1 MNHEY and CDR2 SMNVEV (reference sequence). There are 16 residues in the CDR3. The germline V and J ends were trimmed by 5 bases and 4 bases, with 18 bases remaining between them. CDR3 amino acids: CASSAYRDRRNQPQHF. The CDR3 coding sequence is TGTGCCAGCAGTGCATACAGGGATAGGCGAAATCAGCCCCAGCATTTT.

The J gene is TRBJ2-6, the V gene TRBV7-9; D is unclear. The CDR3 runs 14 residues. V lost 4 bases and J 1 base, leaving 5 bases between the germline ends. The germline V gene has CDR1 SEHNR and CDR2 FQNEAQ (reference sequence). In DNA form, the CDR3 reads TGTGCCAGCAGCTCGTCGTCTGGGGCCAACGTCCTGACTTTC. Its translation is CASSSSSGANVLTF.

The rearrangement links TRBV28 to TRBJ2-3; possible D gene TRBD1, 6 bases. Per germline, CDR1 MDHEN and CDR2 SYDVKM. CDR3 length: 15 amino acids. V dropped 6 bases and J dropped 3 bases, with 16 bases sitting between them. The CDR3 reads CASREQGIVTDTQYF. The CDR3 region has the DNA TGTGCCAGCAGGGAACAGGGTATAGTAACAGATACGCAGTATTTT.

The CDR3: CASSLGQGASEQYF. CDR3 DNA sequence: TGCGCCAGCAGCTTGGGACAGGGGGCGAGCGAGCAGTACTTC. The rearrangement links TRBV5-1 to TRBJ2-7; 10 bases line up with TRBD1. In germline, CDR1 is SGHRS, CDR2 YFSETQ. The J segment lost 6 bases and the V segment lost 0 bases, leaving 3 bases of the junction unmatched. The CDR3 has 14 residues. Using reference TRBV5-1 and TRBJ2-7 for the parts outside the CDR3, the full variable domain is KAGVTQTPRYLIKTRGQQVTLSCSPISGHRSVSWYQQTPGQGLQFLFEYFSETQRNKGNFPGRFSGRQFSNSRSEMNVSTLELGDSALYLCASSLGQGASEQYFGPGTRLTVT.

The chain links TRBV5-1 to TRBJ2-7, with D uncertain. Germline-derived CDR1 and CDR2 are SGHRS and YFSETQ. CDR3 length equals 16 residues. The germline V and J ends were trimmed by 0 bases and 0 bases, with 13 bases remaining between them. The DNA for the CDR3 is TGCGCCAGCAGCTTGGAGTACGGCGGAGTCTCCTACGAGCAGTACTTC. Residues: CASSLEYGGVSYEQYF.

This rearrangement joins TRBV28 to TRBJ2-7; 13 bases agree with TRBD2. Germline values: CDR1 MDHEN, CDR2 SYDVKM. The trim removed 4 bases at V and 0 bases at J, leaving 9 bases unmatched. This CDR3 is 18 amino acids long. CDR3 sequence: CASSSQGLAGWFSYEQYF. CDR3 nucleotides: TGTGCCAGCAGTTCCCAGGGACTAGCGGGATGGTTCTCCTACGAGCAGTACTTC.

This clone was seen more than once but under ten times. The chain uses TRBV7-9 and TRBJ2-1; 9 nucleotides align to TRBD1. V shed 6 bases and J 8 bases; nucleotides not matched to a gene: 11. Germline-derived CDR1 and CDR2 are SEHNR and FQNEAQ (reference sequence). The length of the CDR3 is 15 residues. CDR3 nucleotide sequence: TGTGCCAGCAGTCCACAGGGGGCTGATATGGATGAGCAGTTCTTC. Protein: CASSPQGADMDEQFF.

The V call is TRBV30, the J call TRBJ2-1, with 10 bases matching TRBD2. After removal of 2 bases from V and 7 bases from J, the junction contained 2 bases not matched to a gene. This CDR3 spans 13 amino acids. Germline lookup yields CDR1 GTSNPN and CDR2 SVGIG (reference sequence). CDR3 nucleotides: TGTGCCTGGAGTAGCGGGAGGGCTAATGAGCAGTTCTTC. It yields the protein CAWSSGRANEQFF.

Concerning this clone: Other DNA sequences in this specimen translate into the identical CDR3. The J gene is TRBJ1-1, the V gene TRBV5-1; a possible D gene is TRBD1 (6 bases). V lost 0 bases and J lost 1, with 7 bases in between. Germline-derived CDR1 and CDR2 are SGHRS and YFSETQ. The CDR3 has 14 amino acids. In DNA, the CDR3 is TGCGCCAGCAGCTTGGAAGGGGGGAACACTGAAGCTTTCTTT. Protein sequence: CASSLEGGNTEAFF.

The chain combines TRBV7-2 with TRBJ1-2, with 7 bases that match TRBD1. Germline values: CDR1 SGHTA, CDR2 FQGNSA. The CDR3 is made up of 12 amino acids. After removal of 3 bases from V and 8 bases from J, the junction contained 3 bases not matched to a gene. DNA of the CDR3: TGTGCCAGCAGCTTCGACAGGGACGGCTACACCTTC. Amino acids: CASSFDRDGYTF.

This clone has a single count. The chain carries TRBV11-3 and TRBJ2-1; D possibly corresponds to TRBD1 (6 bases). The V and J ends lost 0 bases and 8 bases respectively, with 17 bases between them. Germline V gene sequence: CDR1 SGHNT, CDR2 YENEEA. The CDR3 covers 16 residues. The CDR3 sequence is CASSLDGTLPGDEQFF. For the CDR3, the DNA is TGTGCCAGCAGCTTAGACGGGACACTCCCCGGCGATGAGCAGTTCTTC.

In its sample, this clone was seen a few times. The chain links TRBV4-1 to TRBJ2-3; 13 bases map to TRBD2. The CDR3 is made up of 16 amino acids. With V trimmed by 4 bases and J by 8 bases, 9 bases remained unmatched. From germline, CDR1 is MGHRA and CDR2 YSYEKL. Written as DNA, the CDR3 is TGCGCCAGCAGCCGCGGACTAGCGGGGGCGTCGGGTACGCAGTATTTT. Translated, it gives CASSRGLAGASGTQYF.

The genes are TRBV29-1 and TRBJ2-3; possible D gene TRBD1, 5 bases. The V gene's germline CDR1 is SQVTM and CDR2 ANQGSEA. CDR3 length: 14 amino acids. V lost 1 base and J lost 1, with 9 bases in between. CDR3 coding DNA: TGCAGCGTTGAAGGTCAACAGGGCACAGATACGCAGTATTTT. Its protein is CSVEGQQGTDTQYF.

The CDR3 region is CASSQDLEDKDTGELFF. CDR3 nucleotide sequence: TGTGCCAGCAGCCAAGATCTAGAGGACAAAGACACCGGGGAGCTGTTTTTT. V is TRBV4-2 and J is TRBJ2-2; D possibly corresponds to TRBD1 (5 bases). Trimming cost V 0 bases and J 3 bases, with 14 bases left between them. This CDR3 has 17 residues. Germline CDR1 reads LGHNA; CDR2 reads YNFKEQ.

The DNA of the CDR3 is TGTGCCAGCACCGGGGGGTGGACCCCGCTGGTTGAGCAGTTCTTC. Its translation: CASTGGWTPLVEQFF. This rearrangement joins TRBV5-6 to TRBJ2-1; 7 nucleotides line up with TRBD2. The CDR3 totals 15 residues. CDR1 is SGHDT, CDR2 YYEEEE, per germline. The V gene end was trimmed by 6 bases and the J gene end by 9 bases; junction bases not matched to a gene: 15.

J is TRBJ2-2 and V is TRBV6-5, with 7 bases lining up with TRBD2. The junction had 9 bases not matched to a gene; V was cut back by 6 bases and J by 5 bases. Germline CDR1 reads MNHEY; CDR2 reads SVGAGI. This CDR3 contains 15 residues. As DNA, the CDR3 is TGTGCCAGCAGGGAACCGGGTAGCGGGACCGGGGAGCTGTTTTTT. Protein: CASREPGSGTGELFF.

The chain couples TRBV27 to TRBJ2-5; D may be TRBD2 (5 bases). This CDR3 is 15 amino acids long. The ends were cut back, 2 bases at V and 7 bases at J, with 17 bases in the middle. CDR1 is MNHEY, CDR2 SMNVEV, per germline (reference sequence). This chain's CDR3 is CASSLTRPPWGTQYF. CDR3 nucleotides: TGTGCCAGCAGTTTAACTAGACCGCCCTGGGGGACCCAGTACTTC.

This chain joins TRBV5-6 and TRBJ1-1; D gene uncertain. The CDR3 length is 14 residues. Trimming stripped 1 base from V and 0 bases from J, with 7 bases between. The germline V gene encodes CDR1 SGHDT and CDR2 YYEEEE. The CDR3 DNA reads TGTGCCAGCAGCTTGTACACTATGAACACTGAAGCTTTCTTT. This gives the protein CASSLYTMNTEAFF.

This chain joins TRBV27 and TRBJ1-4, with TRBD1 as a possible D gene (6 bases). The CDR3 runs to 16 residues. V was pared by 5 bases and J by 5 bases, with 18 bases between. The germline gives CDR1 MNHEY, CDR2 SMNVEV (reference sequence). The chain's CDR3 is CASSHLGGAQNEKLFF. The CDR3 DNA is TGTGCCAGCAGTCACTTAGGGGGGGCGCAGAATGAAAAACTGTTTTTT.

This clone showed up just a few times. This chain links TRBV29-1 with TRBJ2-6, with a weak D call TRBD2 (6 bases). This CDR3 is 14 amino acids long. The germline V gene encodes CDR1 SQVTM and CDR2 ANQGSEA. Trimming cost V 4 bases and J 2 bases, with 9 bases left between them. CDR3 sequence (DNA): TGCAGCGTTGTTGGAGGGGCTGGGGCCAACGTCCTGACTTTC. The encoded protein is CSVVGGAGANVLTF.

This clone was counted a few times. The CDR3 loop reads CAITRDRYSYEQYF. CDR3 nucleotides: TGTGCCATCACCCGGGACAGATACTCCTACGAGCAGTACTTC. The V gene is TRBV10-3, the J gene TRBJ2-7, with 7 nucleotides matching TRBD1. V gave up 7 bases and J gave up 0 bases; unmatched junction bases: 6. The germline CDR1 and CDR2 sequences are ENHRY and SYGVKD. The CDR3 is made up of 14 amino acids.

This clone appeared a single time. The rearrangement links TRBV7-9 to TRBJ2-1; 7 nucleotides match TRBD1. With 4 bases clipped from V and 4 bases from J, the junction kept 10 bases outside the gene matches. The CDR3 is 16 amino acids. Germline-derived CDR1 and CDR2 are SEHNR and FQNEAQ (reference sequence). The chain's CDR3 is CASSSQRGPQYNEQFF. CDR3 coding DNA: TGTGCCAGCAGCTCCCAGAGGGGGCCTCAATACAATGAGCAGTTCTTC.

The chain has TRBV4-1 and TRBJ2-1; TRBD1 is a possible D gene (6 bases). This CDR3 comprises 16 residues. Trimming cost V 0 bases and J 1 base, with 10 bases left between them. CDR1 is MGHRA and CDR2 is YSYEKL in the germline V gene. The CDR3 DNA sequence: TGCGCCAGCAGCCAAGACAGGGGAAGTTCCTACAATGAGCAGTTCTTC. It translates to CASSQDRGSSYNEQFF.